The TCR beta chain described here comes from a study of vaccination effects on CD4 cells after COVID-19. TCRdb's table, derived via immunoSEQ multiplex PCR, lists solely in-frame clones and lacks some. Counted here are tens of thousands of clones, about 71% occurring once; the ten biggest clones make up roughly an eighth. Findings and limits, study-wide: Healthy vaccinees' vaccine-induced clones included only 1 of 255 cross-reacting with common cold coronaviruses. There was marked clonal contraction among infection- and vaccine-induced clones late after vaccination.

Using viral peptide pools, the ViraFEST assay grew out antigen-specific CD4+ T cells prior to sequencing. After roughly ten days in culture, the CD4+ T cells were isolated. Absence of prior SARS-CoV-2 infection characterized the vaccine recipients, who showed negative nucleocapsid antibodies. Roughly 2.1 million PBMC per well received approximately 9.4 IU/ml IL-2 and approximately 10 ug/ml peptides in culture. A note on this clone: The antigen remains unidentified.

V lost 6 bases and J lost 4, with 10 bases in between. This CDR3 is 13 amino acids long. This clonotype originated in a human donor who received a COVID-19 vaccine. Material: CD4+ T cells from PBMCs cultured with HCoV-OC43 spike peptides, obtained before COVID-19 vaccination. The subset is: HCoV-OC43 spike overlapping peptide pool stimulation. This sequence joins TRBV12-3 or TRBV12-4 and TRBJ1-5, with D unresolved. Here the CDR3 DNA reads TGTGCCAGCAGCCCCAGTCAGAATCAGCCCCAGCATTTT. This gives the protein CASSPSQNQPQHF.